This T cell receptor beta chain was obtained from a study of blood T cells in healthy people across ages. Study conclusions and caveats: Among long-lived donors, naive CD4+ cells were more numerous and diversity higher than in aged donors. Lack of knowledge of donor CMV status possibly confounded expanded clonotype changes.

The CDR3 is 18 amino acids. Germline assignment: CDR1 LGHDT and CDR2 YNNKEL (reference sequence). The germline V and J ends were trimmed by 3 bases and 0 bases, with 18 bases remaining between them. Alongside a J-beta primer mix, a sample-barcoded 5' primer served in a second PCR lasting roughly 6 to 11 cycles. Each cDNA molecule was tagged by a template-switch adaptor that had 12 random nucleotides. MiXCR was run by TCRdb on the 5' RACE reads, yielding one entry per CDR3 protein. Among roughly 1,500,000 distinct CDR3 sequences listed, roughly a third were seen once. As concerns this clonotype: Antigen unknown.

The receptor comes from a young woman in good health. Sequencing input: blood. The gene calls are TRBV3-1 and TRBJ2-1, with a weak D call TRBD1 (5 bases). The CDR3 sequence is CASSQGMWGPPSYNEQFF. For the CDR3, the DNA is TGTGCCAGCAGCCAGGGTATGTGGGGCCCCCCCTCCTACAATGAGCAGTTCTTC.